The clone carrying this T cell receptor beta chain has a handful of counts. These data come from a study of blood T cells in healthy people across ages. With 5 bases removed from V and 6 bases from J, the gap between germline ends came to 16 bases. This CDR3 has 15 amino acids. The germline gives CDR1 LNHNV, CDR2 YYDKDF (reference sequence). With a J-beta primer mix and a sample-barcoded 5' primer, a second PCR ran about 7 to 12 cycles. MiXCR, applied by TCRdb to the 5' RACE reads, yields one record per CDR3 protein. The table lists nearly 800,000 distinct CDR3 sequences, around 25% of them singletons. These sequences were also reported in another study, on T cells of mothers and their children. That publication notes: The shaping of TCR recombination output by thymic selection is similar in related and unrelated pairs. Related mother-child pairs showed slightly higher but non-significant overlap than unrelated pairs.

The rearrangement links TRBV15 to TRBJ2-2; D is unresolved. Sequencing was done on a sample of blood. The receptor was isolated from a boy aged 10-17 years in good health. In DNA form, the CDR3 reads TGTGCCACCAGCGCCTGGACCGCCCTAGCCGGGGAGCTGTTTTTT. It yields the protein CATSAWTALAGELFF.